This TCR beta chain was captured in a study of breast tumors, draining lymph nodes, adjacent tissues. Points from the study as a whole: Data fit most tumor T cells coming from lymph node, expanding in tumor. Tumor and nontumor repertoires were significantly more similar in luminal-like than in basal-like breast cancer. Tumor T cell lymph node origin was a supported hypothesis, not proven. Tumors had less TCR diversity than lymph nodes, more than nontumor tissue.

In regard to this clonotype: The antigen is unknown.

CDR1 and CDR2 (germline): MNHEY, SVGAGI. The CDR3 totals 14 residues. Trimming removed 6 bases from V and 1 base from J, with 12 bases in between. TCRdb independently ran MiXCR on the multiplex PCR reads; one entry per CDR3 protein. The sample holds some 66,000 distinct CDR3 sequences, 45% to 65% seen once. Sequencing was done on a sample of breast tumor tissue. The source is a female donor with breast cancer. Some clones in this sample may be carry-over from other donors' samples. The V call is TRBV6-5, the J call TRBJ1-1, with D uncertain. Written as DNA, the CDR3 is TGTGCCAGCAGAAAGGACGGTTCGAACACTGAAGCTTTCTTT. Its protein product is CASRKDGSNTEAFF.